The 11 T cell receptor beta chains below all came from one sample that was sequenced in a study of human T cells and chemical hapten exposure (dated by TCRdb to the early 2020s). Library preparation used RACE. Instrument on record: NextSeq 500. TCRdb reanalyzed the raw reads on its own, using fastp at Q25 for trimming and MiXCR for clone calling, and kept in-frame beta chains. Identical CDR3 proteins give one entry, which carries the most common genes and DNA. A total of more than 50,000 distinct CDR3 sequences appear in this sample, roughly 6.7% of them only once. Over 1.5% of the sample goes to the ten largest clones. According to the study, the label for this sample's time point signals: pre-sensitization, week 0. The sample's treatment or condition label is to be understood as: therapeutic diphenylcyclopropenone sensitization with weekly scalp DPC. Source: whole blood, taken in connection with sensitization to the hapten diphenylcyclopropenone (DPC). These receptors originate from a woman in her 30s with alopecia areata. Some clones in this sample may be carry-over from other donors' samples.

This clonotype was found many times. For the CDR3, the DNA is TGTGCCAGCAGCGGGAGACTAGCGGGGGGGCCGGATACGCAGTATTTT. Translated, it gives CASSGRLAGGPDTQYF. The rearrangement links TRBV5-4 to TRBJ2-3, with 14 bases identical to TRBD2. Trimming cost V 4 bases and J 6 bases; bases outside gene matches: 7. The CDR3 extends over 16 amino acids. From germline, CDR1 is SGHNT and CDR2 YYREEE (reference sequence).

This clonotype was recorded many times. The chain employs TRBV2 and TRBJ2-1, with D perhaps TRBD1 (5 bases). Per the germline V gene, CDR1 is SNHLY and CDR2 is FYNNEI. With 3 bases removed from V and 6 bases from J, the gap between germline ends came to 12 bases. The CDR3 is 14 amino acids. DNA for the CDR3: TGTGCCAGCAGTGACCCGATCAGGGTCAATGAGCAGTTCTTC. It yields the protein CASSDPIRVNEQFF.

The V gene is TRBV5-5, the J gene TRBJ1-4; TRBD1 matches at 8 bases. This CDR3 region has 14 residues. CDR1 and CDR2 (germline): SGHKS, YYEKEE (reference sequence). V lost 1 base and J lost 8; bases outside the gene matches: 4. The CDR3 reads CASSLRQGREKLFF. CDR3 DNA sequence: TGTGCCAGCAGCTTGCGACAGGGGCGCGAAAAACTGTTTTTT.

This clonotype occurred a few times. The V call is TRBV5-1, the J call TRBJ2-2, with 10 bases aligning to TRBD1. Germline V gene sequence: CDR1 SGHRS, CDR2 YFSETQ. The CDR3 is made up of 15 amino acids. Trimming at V came to 4 bases and at J to 6 bases, leaving 6 bases not matched to a gene. DNA for the CDR3: TGCGCCAGCAGCGAGGGACAGGGGATATCCGGGGAGCTGTTTTTT. This encodes CASSEGQGISGELFF.

The sample holds many counts of this clonotype. CDR3 amino acids: CASSLSGGQYEQYF. In nucleotides, the CDR3 is TGTGCCAGCAGCTTATCAGGGGGCCAGTACGAGCAGTACTTC. The chain joins TRBV7-2 to TRBJ2-7; 8 nucleotides line up with TRBD1. The CDR3 extends over 14 amino acids. The trim removed 2 bases at V and 4 bases at J, leaving 4 bases unmatched. Per germline, CDR1 SGHTA and CDR2 FQGNSA.

This clonotype occurred a few times. The chain couples TRBV29-1 to TRBJ1-2; D is unclear. This CDR3 is 12 amino acids long. The germline V and J ends were trimmed by 0 bases and 5 bases, with 7 bases remaining between them. Looked up from germline, CDR1 is SQVTM and CDR2 is ANQGSEA. The CDR3 bases are TGCAGCGTTGAAGACGTCGGATATGGCTACACCTTC. It translates to CSVEDVGYGYTF.

This clonotype was seen at least ten times. The chain uses TRBV7-8 and TRBJ1-6; no firm D call. With 5 bases removed from V and 0 bases from J, the gap between germline ends came to 8 bases. The CDR3 runs to 15 residues. Germline CDR1 and CDR2: SGHVS and FQNEAQ. In DNA form, the CDR3 reads TGTGCCAGCAGCCCGGGGAGCTCCTATAATTCACCCCTCCACTTT. This translates into CASSPGSSYNSPLHF.

This clonotype was observed at least ten times. The rearrangement links TRBV5-1 to TRBJ1-1; 8 bases fit TRBD1. Trimming cost V 5 bases and J 3 bases; bases outside gene matches: 3. Germline V gene lookup returns CDR1 SGHRS and CDR2 YFSETQ. The length of the CDR3 is 13 residues. The CDR3 DNA is TGCGCCAGCAGAACGACAGGGGACACTGAAGCTTTCTTT. Protein: CASRTTGDTEAFF. The full variable domain, in which reference TRBV5-1 and TRBJ1-1 provide the parts outside the CDR3, is KAGVTQTPRYLIKTRGQQVTLSCSPISGHRSVSWYQQTPGQGLQFLFEYFSETQRNKGNFPGRFSGRQFSNSRSEMNVSTLELGDSALYLCASRTTGDTEAFFGQGTRLTVV.

This clonotype was seen at least ten times. The chain has TRBV7-3 and TRBJ1-1; 8 bases agree with TRBD1. The CDR3 totals 15 residues. Per germline, CDR1 SGHTA and CDR2 FQGTGA. With 5 bases clipped from V and 4 bases from J, the junction kept 9 bases outside the gene matches. The CDR3 DNA follows: TGTGCCAGCAGCCTCCAGGGGGCAGGGGCCACTGAAGCTTTCTTT. Its translation: CASSLQGAGATEAFF.

This clonotype has at least ten counts. A junction boundary mismatches the germline segment, possibly from a read error. This chain connects TRBV12-3 or TRBV12-4 to TRBJ1-1; 10 nucleotides agree with TRBD1. The CDR3 length is 16 residues. DNA of the CDR3: TGTGCCAGCAGTCTAGCCCCGGGACAGGGGTTCACTGAAGCTTTCTTT. It translates to CASSLAPGQGFTEAFF.

This clonotype was counted at least ten times. The chain has TRBV3-1 and TRBJ2-7, with 8 bases aligning to TRBD1. After removal of 2 bases from V and 2 bases from J, the junction contained 2 bases not matched to a gene. The CDR3 consists of 14 residues. Germline CDR1 and CDR2: LGHDT and YNNKEL (reference sequence). This CDR3 reads CASSQLGQAYEQYF. For the CDR3, the DNA is TGTGCCAGCAGCCAACTGGGACAGGCCTACGAGCAGTACTTC.